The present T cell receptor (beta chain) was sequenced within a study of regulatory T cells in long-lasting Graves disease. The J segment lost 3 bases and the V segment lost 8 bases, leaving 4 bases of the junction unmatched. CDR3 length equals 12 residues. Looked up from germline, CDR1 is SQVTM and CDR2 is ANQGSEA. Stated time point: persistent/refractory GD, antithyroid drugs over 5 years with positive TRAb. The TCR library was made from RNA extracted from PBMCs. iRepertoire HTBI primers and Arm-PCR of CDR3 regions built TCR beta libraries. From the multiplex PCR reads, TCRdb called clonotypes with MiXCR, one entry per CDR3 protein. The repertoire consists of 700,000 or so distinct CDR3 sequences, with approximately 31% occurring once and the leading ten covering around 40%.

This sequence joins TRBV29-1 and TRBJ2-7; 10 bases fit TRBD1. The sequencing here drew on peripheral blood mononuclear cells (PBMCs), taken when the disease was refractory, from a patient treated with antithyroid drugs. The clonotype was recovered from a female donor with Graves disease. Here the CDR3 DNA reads TGCAGCCCGGGACAGGGGTGCTACGAGCAGTACTTC. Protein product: CSPGQGCYEQYF.